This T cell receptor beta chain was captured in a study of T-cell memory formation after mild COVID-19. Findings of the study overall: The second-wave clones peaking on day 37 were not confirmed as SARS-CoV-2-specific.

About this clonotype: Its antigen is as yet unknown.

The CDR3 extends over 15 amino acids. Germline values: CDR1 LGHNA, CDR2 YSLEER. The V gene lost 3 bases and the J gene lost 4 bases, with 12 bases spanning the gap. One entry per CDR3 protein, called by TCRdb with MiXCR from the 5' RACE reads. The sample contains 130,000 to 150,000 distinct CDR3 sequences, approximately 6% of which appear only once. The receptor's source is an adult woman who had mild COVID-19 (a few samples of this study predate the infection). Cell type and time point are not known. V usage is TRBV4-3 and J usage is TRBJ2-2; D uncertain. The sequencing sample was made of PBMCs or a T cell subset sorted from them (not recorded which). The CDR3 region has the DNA TGCGCCAGCAGCCAGGTCCCTCGAGGCACCGGGGAGCTGTTTTTT. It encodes CASSQVPRGTGELFF.